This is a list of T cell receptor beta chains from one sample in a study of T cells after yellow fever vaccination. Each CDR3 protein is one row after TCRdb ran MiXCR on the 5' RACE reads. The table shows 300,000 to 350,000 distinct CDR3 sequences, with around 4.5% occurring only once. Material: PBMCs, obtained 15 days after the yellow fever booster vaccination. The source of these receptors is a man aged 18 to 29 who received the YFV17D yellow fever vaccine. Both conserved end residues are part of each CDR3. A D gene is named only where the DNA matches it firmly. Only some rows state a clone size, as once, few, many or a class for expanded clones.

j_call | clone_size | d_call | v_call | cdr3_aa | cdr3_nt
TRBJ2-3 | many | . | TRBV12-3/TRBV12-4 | CASSFGRVTDTQYF | TGTGCCAGCAGTTTTGGGAGAGTCACAGATACGCAGTATTTT
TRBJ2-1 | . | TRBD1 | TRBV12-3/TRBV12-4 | CASSGQGARNEQFF | TGTGCCAGCAGTGGACAGGGGGCGCGCAATGAGCAGTTCTTC
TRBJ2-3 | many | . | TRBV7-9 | CASSLGAGRNTDTQYF | TGTGCCAGCAGCTTAGGCGCGGGACGGAACACAGATACGCAGTATTTT
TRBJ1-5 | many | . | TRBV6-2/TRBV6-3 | CASSYQGGQPQHF | TGTGCCAGCAGTTATCAGGGTGGCCAGCCCCAGCATTTT
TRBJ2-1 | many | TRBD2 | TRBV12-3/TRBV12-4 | CASSLGLAGVNEQFF | TGTGCCAGCAGTTTGGGACTAGCGGGGGTGAATGAGCAGTTCTTC
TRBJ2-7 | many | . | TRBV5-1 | CASSFVRGYEQYF | TGCGCCAGCAGCTTTGTAAGGGGGTACGAGCAGTACTTC
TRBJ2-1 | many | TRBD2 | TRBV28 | CASSVSGGADEQFF | TGTGCCAGCAGTGTTAGCGGGGGGGCGGATGAGCAGTTCTTC
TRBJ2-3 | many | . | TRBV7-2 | CASTPGATKDTQYF | TGTGCCAGCACCCCGGGGGCGACGAAGGATACGCAGTATTTT
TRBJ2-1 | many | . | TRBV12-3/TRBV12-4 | CASSLGFYNEQFF | TGTGCCAGCAGTTTGGGGTTTTACAATGAGCAGTTCTTC
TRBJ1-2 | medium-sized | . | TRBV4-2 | CASSQEVWRGGYTF | TGTGCCAGCAGCCAAGAAGTTTGGCGCGGAGGCTACACCTTC
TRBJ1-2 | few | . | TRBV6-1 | CASSEAALRVYGYTF | TGTGCCAGCAGTGAAGCTGCTTTGCGGGTTTATGGCTACACCTTC
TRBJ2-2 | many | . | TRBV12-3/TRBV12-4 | CASSKQGSGELFF | TGTGCCAGCAGTAAACAGGGTTCCGGGGAGCTGTTTTTT
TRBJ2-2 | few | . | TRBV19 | CASSRDTRPGELFF | TGTGCCAGTAGTCGGGACACACGACCCGGGGAGCTGTTTTTT
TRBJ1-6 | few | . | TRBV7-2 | CASSPLRGGSSPLHF | TGTGCCAGCAGCCCGCTCCGTGGTGGGAGTTCACCCCTCCACTTT
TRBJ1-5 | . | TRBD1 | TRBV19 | CASSIWTGGNQPQHF | TGTGCCAGTAGTATCTGGACAGGGGGCAATCAGCCCCAGCATTTT
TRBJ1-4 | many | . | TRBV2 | CASSGTDEKLFF | TGTGCCAGCAGTGGGACAGATGAAAAACTGTTTTTT